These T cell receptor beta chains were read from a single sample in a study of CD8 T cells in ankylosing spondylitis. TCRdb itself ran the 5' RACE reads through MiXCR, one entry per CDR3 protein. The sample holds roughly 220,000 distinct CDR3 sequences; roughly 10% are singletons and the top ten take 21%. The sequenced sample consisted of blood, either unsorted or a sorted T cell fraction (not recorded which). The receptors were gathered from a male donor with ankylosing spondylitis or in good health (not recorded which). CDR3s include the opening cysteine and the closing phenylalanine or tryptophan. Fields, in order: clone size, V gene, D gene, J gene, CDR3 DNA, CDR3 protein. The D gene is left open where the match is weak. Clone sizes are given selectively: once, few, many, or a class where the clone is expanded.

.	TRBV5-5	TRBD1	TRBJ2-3	TGTGCCACCTCCACTCGGGACAGGGGAGCGGATACGCAGTATTTT	CATSTRDRGADTQYF
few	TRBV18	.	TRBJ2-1	TGTGCCAGCTCACCTGTCCATACCTACAATGAGCAGTTCTTC	CASSPVHTYNEQFF
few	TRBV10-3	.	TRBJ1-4	TGTGCCATCAGTGAGGGACGGGCTAATGAAAAACTGTTTTTT	CAISEGRANEKLFF
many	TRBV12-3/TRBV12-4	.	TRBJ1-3	TGTGCCAGCACCGAAACGGGACGGAGCCTCTCTGGAAACACCATATATTTT	CASTETGRSLSGNTIYF
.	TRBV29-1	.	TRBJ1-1	TGCAGCGTTCTCTCAACAGGGAACATGAACACTGAAGCTTTCTTT	CSVLSTGNMNTEAFF
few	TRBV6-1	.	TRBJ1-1	TGTGCCAGCAGTGAAGTGACGGTTCGAGGCACTGAAGCTTTCTTT	CASSEVTVRGTEAFF
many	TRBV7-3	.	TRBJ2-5	TGTGCCAGCAGCTTAATTAGGTGGGAGACCCAGTACTTC	CASSLIRWETQYF
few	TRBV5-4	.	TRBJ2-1	TGTGCCAGCAGCTCGCCTGGAGACTGGAGTGAGCAGTTCTTC	CASSSPGDWSEQFF
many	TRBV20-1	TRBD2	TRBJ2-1	TGCAGTGCTAGAGTTAGCGGGGACTCCTACAATGAGCAGTTCTTC	CSARVSGDSYNEQFF
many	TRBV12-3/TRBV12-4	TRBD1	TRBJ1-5	TGTGCCAGCACCGTGGGACAGGCAAATCAGCCCCAGCATTTT	CASTVGQANQPQHF
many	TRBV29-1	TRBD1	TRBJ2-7	TGCAGCGTCGGGGACAGGTCGTCCTACGAGCAGTACTTC	CSVGDRSSYEQYF
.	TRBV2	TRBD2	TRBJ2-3	TGTGCCAGACCACCTAAGTCACTAGCGGGGGACCTTAAGAATACGCAGTATTTT	CARPPKSLAGDLKNTQYF
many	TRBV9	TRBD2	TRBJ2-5	TGTGCCAGCAGCGTAGTTGCCCAGCGGGGGGATCCGGAGACCCAGTACTTC	CASSVVAQRGDPETQYF
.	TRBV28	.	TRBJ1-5	TGTGCCAGCAGCTGGGACATAAATCAGCCCCAGCATTTT	CASSWDINQPQHF
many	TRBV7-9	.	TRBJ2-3	TGTGCCAGCAGCTTCGTGAACCTGATTTCCACAGATACGCAGTATTTT	CASSFVNLISTDTQYF
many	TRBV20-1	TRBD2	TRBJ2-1	TGCAGTGCTTTCCAAACTAGCGGGGTCGTTAATGAGCAGTTCTTC	CSAFQTSGVVNEQFF